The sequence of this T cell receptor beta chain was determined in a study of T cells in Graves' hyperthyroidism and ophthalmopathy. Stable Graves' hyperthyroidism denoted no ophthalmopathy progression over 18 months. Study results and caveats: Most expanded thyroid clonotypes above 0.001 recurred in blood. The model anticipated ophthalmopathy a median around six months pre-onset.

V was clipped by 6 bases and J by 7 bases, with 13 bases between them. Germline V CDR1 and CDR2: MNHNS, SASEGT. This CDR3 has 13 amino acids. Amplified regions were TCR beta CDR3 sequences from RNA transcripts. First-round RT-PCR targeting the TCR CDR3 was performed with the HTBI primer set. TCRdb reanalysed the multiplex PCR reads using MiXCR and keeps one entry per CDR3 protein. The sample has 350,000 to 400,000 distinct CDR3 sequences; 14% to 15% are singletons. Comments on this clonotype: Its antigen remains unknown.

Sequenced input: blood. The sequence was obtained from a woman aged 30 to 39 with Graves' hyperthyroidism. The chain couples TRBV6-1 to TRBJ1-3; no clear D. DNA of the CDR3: TGTGCCAGCAGACGTGCCGGGAGCAACACCATATATTTT. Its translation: CASRRAGSNTIYF.